These 14 T cell receptor beta chains were all obtained from the same sample, sequenced in a study of OX40 agonist ivuxolimab in advanced cancers. Assay: immunoSEQ multiplex PCR; the TCRdb copy retains only in-frame clones and omits some. The data contain 40,000 to 50,000 clones, 85% to 90% of them singletons. The source material was CD4+ or CD8+ T cells sorted from blood, sampled in a trial of the OX40 agonist ivuxolimab. The origin of the receptors is an adult with an advanced solid tumor such as melanoma, head and neck, liver or kidney cancer.

The chain employs TRBV7-9 and TRBJ2-1, with D tentatively TRBD2 (5 bases). CDR1 is SEHNR, CDR2 FQNEAQ, per germline (reference sequence). The CDR3 runs to 13 residues. Trimming stripped 1 base from V and 9 bases from J, with 10 bases between. The CDR3 DNA reads as TGTGCCAGCAGCTTAGGACCCCGGGGTGAGCAGTTCTTC. Translated, it gives CASSLGPRGEQFF.

The chain couples TRBV7-3 to TRBJ2-1; 8 nucleotides align to TRBD2. Trimming at V came to 4 bases and at J to 16 bases, leaving 9 bases not matched to a gene. Germline V gene sequence: CDR1 SGHTA, CDR2 FQGTGA. This CDR3 spans 12 amino acids. CDR3 coding DNA: TGTGCCAGCAGCTACATCGGGACTAGAATCTTCTTC. This translates into CASSYIGTRIFF.

This chain links TRBV19 with TRBJ2-3; possible D gene TRBD1, 6 bases. The germline V gene encodes CDR1 LNHDA and CDR2 SQIVND (reference sequence). The CDR3 extends over 13 amino acids. V was shortened by 3 bases and J by 6 bases, with 10 bases between the two germline ends. The CDR3: CASSIWGRDTQYF. The DNA for the CDR3 is TGTGCCAGTAGTATTTGGGGGCGGGATACGCAGTATTTT. The full variable domain, rest sourced from reference TRBV19 and TRBJ2-3, is DGGITQSPKYLFRKEGQNVTLSCEQNLNHDAMYWYRQDPGQGLRLIYYSQIVNDFQKGDIAEGYSVSREKKESFPLTVTSAQKNPTAFYLCASSIWGRDTQYFGPGTRLTVL.

The J gene is TRBJ1-1, the V gene TRBV6-5; D might be TRBD1 (5 bases). Looked up from germline, CDR1 is MNHEY and CDR2 is SVGAGI. The CDR3 length is 16 residues. V shed 0 bases and J shed 5 bases, with 16 bases lying between them. The CDR3 nucleotides are TGTGCCAGCAGTTACTCGAGGGACGTGGGTAGGACTGAAGCTTTCTTT. This gives the protein CASSYSRDVGRTEAFF.

This clone appeared a single time. The gene calls are TRBV11-2 and TRBJ2-5; tentatively, D is TRBD1 (5 bases). The V end was cut by 5 bases, the J end by 3 bases, with 16 bases between. CDR1 is SGHAT and CDR2 is FQNNGV in the germline V gene. The CDR3 loop spans 15 amino acids. CDR3 sequence reads: CASSPGWGPKETQYF. The CDR3 bases are TGTGCCAGCAGCCCCGGGTGGGGCCCTAAAGAGACCCAGTACTTC.

The chain joins TRBV4-3 to TRBJ2-3, with 10 bases that match TRBD2. V shed 0 bases, J shed 8 bases, and the junction held 2 bases outside the gene matches. Germline V gene data show CDR1 as LGHNA and CDR2 as YSLEER. This CDR3 has 14 amino acids. CDR3: CASSQDPSGGTQYF. CDR3 bases: TGCGCCAGCAGCCAAGATCCTAGCGGGGGTACGCAGTATTTT.

The rearrangement uses TRBV5-1 and TRBJ2-3, with 10 positions matching TRBD2. The CDR3 is 16 residues long. V was pared by 7 bases and J by 0 bases, with 8 bases of the junction left unmatched. Germline V gives CDR1 SGHRS, CDR2 YFSETQ. CDR3 coding DNA: TGCGCCAGCGAGAGCGGGGGGGTTTGGAGCACAGATACGCAGTATTTT. This translates into CASESGGVWSTDTQYF.

This clone was counted only a few times. This rearrangement joins TRBV6-5 to TRBJ1-6; 7 bases map to TRBD1. Germline-derived CDR1 and CDR2 are MNHEY and SVGAGI. The length of the CDR3 is 15 residues. V dropped 5 bases and J dropped 9; count of bases not matched to a gene: 10. CDR3 residues: CASSPGGQTLSPLHF. The CDR3 DNA is TGTGCCAGCAGTCCGGGGGGACAGACTCTTTCACCCCTCCACTTT.

This clone was recorded once. The rearrangement uses TRBV21-1 and TRBJ1-5; the listed D gene, TRBD1, was not tested against the DNA. TRBV21-1 is listed as a pseudogene. CDR3 length equals 15 residues. CDR3 DNA sequence: TGTGCCAGCAGCAAGTCAGGGTTTAGCAATCAGCCCCAGCATTTT. Translation gives CASSKSGFSNQPQHF.

The CDR3 DNA follows: TGTGCCAGCAGTTCGTTCGGTGGGGGACCTCTGTACGGCGTCCTGACTTTC. It encodes CASSSFGGGPLYGVLTF. V gene TRBV27 combines with J gene TRBJ2-6; either TRBD1 or TRBD2 may supply D (5 bases each). Deletions cut 4 bases from V and 12 bases from J, with 25 bases between. Germline CDR1 is MNHEY and CDR2 is SMNVEV (reference sequence). This CDR3 contains 17 residues. The full variable domain, its missing parts supplied by reference TRBV27 and TRBJ2-6, is EAQVTQNPRYLITVTGKKLTVTCSQNMNHEYMSWYRQDPGLGLRQIYYSMNVEVTDKGDVPEGYKVSRKEKRNFPLILESPSPNQTSLYFCASSSFGGGPLYGVLTFGAGSRLTVL.

The chain carries TRBV7-2 and TRBJ2-4, with D hard to call. Trimming left V 1 base short and J 3 bases short, with 7 bases between. The CDR3 spans 14 residues. CDR1 is SGHTA and CDR2 is FQGNSA in the germline V gene. CDR3 in DNA: TGTGCCAGCAGCTTAGAGGGTAGCAAAAACATTCAGTACTTC. It encodes CASSLEGSKNIQYF.

This sequence joins TRBV28 and TRBJ1-4; D gene uncertain. The CDR3 totals 14 residues. The ends were cut back, 7 bases at V and 3 bases at J, with 12 bases in the middle. Germline CDR1 MDHEN, CDR2 SYDVKM. The CDR3 region is CASTPDGPNEKLFF. As DNA, the CDR3 is TGTGCCAGCACCCCGGACGGGCCTAATGAAAAACTGTTTTTT.

This rearrangement joins TRBV27 to TRBJ2-7; D unresolved. Looked up from germline, CDR1 is MNHEY and CDR2 is SMNVEV (reference sequence). Trimming took off 5 bases at V and 5 bases at J, with 16 bases between the two ends. The CDR3 runs 14 residues. CDR3 sequence reads: CASSKTGNDNEQYF. CDR3 in DNA: TGTGCCAGCAGTAAAACTGGGAATGATAACGAGCAGTACTTC.

The gene calls are TRBV27 and TRBJ1-2; D not certain. The V end lost 4 bases, the J end lost 2 bases, and 8 bases lay between the germline ends. The CDR3 is 13 amino acids. In germline, CDR1 is MNHEY, CDR2 SMNVEV (reference sequence). CDR3: CASSSQINYGYTF. The CDR3 nucleotides are TGTGCCAGCAGTTCCCAGATAAACTATGGCTACACCTTC.